This T cell receptor beta chain was documented in a study of blood T cell repertoires in COVID-19. The assay was immunoSEQ multiplex PCR, and TCRdb's table has in-frame clones only and misses some. The sample has roughly 220,000 clones; about nine tenths are singletons. This CDR3 is built from 16 residues. V was clipped by 4 bases and J by 5 bases, with 21 bases between them. Germline CDR1 is LGHDT and CDR2 is YNNKEL (reference sequence). The table lists this clone with a count of one. This TCR came from a woman aged 40 to 50 with acute COVID-19. Sequenced input: PBMCs or T cells enriched from blood (not recorded which). The chain combines TRBV3-1 (or the pseudogene TRBV3-2) with TRBJ2-7; maybe TRBD2 (5 bases). The CDR3 nucleotides are TGTGCCAGCAGCCCAGGTACTCATAGAGGGATCCACGAGCAGTACTTC. Translated: CASSPGTHRGIHEQYF.